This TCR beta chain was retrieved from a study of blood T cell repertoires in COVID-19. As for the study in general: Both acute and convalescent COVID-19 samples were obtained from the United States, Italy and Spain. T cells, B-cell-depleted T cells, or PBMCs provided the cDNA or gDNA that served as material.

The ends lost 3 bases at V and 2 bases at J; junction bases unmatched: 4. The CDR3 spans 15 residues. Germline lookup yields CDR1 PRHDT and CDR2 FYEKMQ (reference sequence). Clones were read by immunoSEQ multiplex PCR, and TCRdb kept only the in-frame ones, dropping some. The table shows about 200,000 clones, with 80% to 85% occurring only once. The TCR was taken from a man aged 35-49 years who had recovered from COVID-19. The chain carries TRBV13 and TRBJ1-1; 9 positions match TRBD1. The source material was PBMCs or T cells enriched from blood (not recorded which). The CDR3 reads CASSFKQGANTEAFF. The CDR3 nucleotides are TGTGCCAGCAGCTTCAAACAGGGGGCTAACACTGAAGCTTTCTTT.